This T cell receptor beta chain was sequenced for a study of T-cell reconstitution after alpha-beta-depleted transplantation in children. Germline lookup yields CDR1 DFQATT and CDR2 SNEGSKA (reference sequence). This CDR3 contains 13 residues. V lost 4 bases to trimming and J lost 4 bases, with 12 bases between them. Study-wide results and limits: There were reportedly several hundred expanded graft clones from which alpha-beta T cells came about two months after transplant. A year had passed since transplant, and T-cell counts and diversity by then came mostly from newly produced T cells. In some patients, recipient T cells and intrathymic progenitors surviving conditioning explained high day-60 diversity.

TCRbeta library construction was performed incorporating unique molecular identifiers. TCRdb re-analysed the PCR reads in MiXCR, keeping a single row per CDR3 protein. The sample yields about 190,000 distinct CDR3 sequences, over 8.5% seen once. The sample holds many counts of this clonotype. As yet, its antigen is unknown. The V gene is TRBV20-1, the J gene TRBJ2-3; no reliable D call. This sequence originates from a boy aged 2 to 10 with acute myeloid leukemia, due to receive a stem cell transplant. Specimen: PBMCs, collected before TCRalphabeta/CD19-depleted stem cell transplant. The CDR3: CSAKAASPDTQYF. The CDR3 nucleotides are TGCAGTGCTAAAGCAGCCTCCCCAGATACGCAGTATTTT.